This is a list of T cell receptor beta chains from one sample in a study of Ad26.COV2.S vaccination and SARS-CoV-2 variants. Some clones are missing from TCRdb's copy, which holds only in-frame ones; the method was immunoSEQ multiplex PCR. Altogether hundreds of thousands of clones are present, about 91% being singletons, with the ten largest covering under 5%. Sequences were derived from peripheral blood, sampled after recovery from COVID-19. The receptors were gathered from a human donor who had recovered from COVID-19. Both conserved end residues are part of each CDR3.

J	V	CDR3
TRBJ2-2	TRBV4-2	CASSQDWEGRNTGELFF
TRBJ2-5	TRBV6-2/TRBV6-3	CASSHSPETQYF
TRBJ2-7	TRBV9	CASSVGTGVFEQYF
TRBJ1-2	TRBV6-5	CASSPGQGDNYGYTF
TRBJ1-2	TRBV28	CASQSRAGSGYTF
TRBJ1-1	TRBV6-5	CASSYGGVNTEAFF
TRBJ2-7	TRBV2	CASLGRLSYEQYF
TRBJ2-2	TRBV2	CASARRDNTGELFF
TRBJ1-1	TRBV15	CATSRGDSMNTEAFF
TRBJ1-2	TRBV12-3/TRBV12-4	CASSLLQIYGYTF
TRBJ1-5	TRBV12-3/TRBV12-4	CASRLDSNQPQHF
TRBJ2-5	TRBV7-9	CASSFSGFETQYF
TRBJ1-1	TRBV11-1	CASSKDRVNTEAFF
TRBJ2-1	TRBV11-2	CASSLNRAGGREYNEQFF
TRBJ2-1	TRBV9	CASSVQGDWSNEQFF
TRBJ2-1	TRBV11-3	CASSPDNEQFF